The 30 T cell receptor beta chains reported below all come from one sample, sequenced in a study of early stage breast cancer tumors. TCRdb's table, derived via immunoSEQ multiplex PCR, lists solely in-frame clones and lacks some. The sample gives about 9,500 clones, around 70% of which show up once; more than 6% is in the top ten. Sequenced input: breast tumor tissue. The source is a person aged 50-59 years with breast cancer.

This chain links TRBV28 with TRBJ2-4; 11 nucleotides align to TRBD1. This CDR3 contains 15 residues. Germline CDR1 reads MDHEN; CDR2 reads SYDVKM. Losses at the gene ends were 5 bases for V and 6 bases for J; bases not matched to a gene: 6. The CDR3 DNA reads as TGTGCCAGCAGTCCCCCGGGGACAGGGGGAAACATTCAGTACTTC. This codes for CASSPPGTGGNIQYF. Together with reference TRBV28 and TRBJ2-4, the CDR3 gives the full variable domain: DVKVTQSSRYLVKRTGEKVFLECVQDMDHENMFWYRQDPGLGLRLIYFSYDVKMKEKGDIPEGYSVSREKKERFSLILESASTNQTSMYLCASSPPGTGGNIQYFGAGTRLSVL.

The chain combines TRBV27 with TRBJ2-1; TRBD1 matches 8 bases. The ends lost 5 bases at V and 4 bases at J; junction bases unmatched: 7. The CDR3 has 15 residues. Looked up from germline, CDR1 is MNHEY and CDR2 is SMNVEV (reference sequence). CDR3 amino acids: CASSLTGQVYNEQFF. The CDR3 nucleotides read TGTGCCAGCAGTCTAACGGGACAGGTTTACAATGAGCAGTTCTTC.

V and J are TRBV4-2 and TRBJ2-7, with a possible D match to TRBD2 (5 bases). The V end lost 4 bases, the J end lost 1 base, and 14 bases lay between the germline ends. Germline V gives CDR1 LGHNA, CDR2 YNFKEQ. This CDR3 spans 15 amino acids. The CDR3 protein is CASSLHRTPSYEQYF. As DNA, the CDR3 is TGTGCCAGCAGCCTCCACCGGACTCCTTCCTACGAGCAGTACTTC.

The rearrangement links TRBV9 to TRBJ1-1; 9 bases agree with TRBD1. Trimming cost V 5 bases and J 7 bases; bases outside gene matches: 6. CDR3 size: 13 residues. The germline gives CDR1 SGDLS, CDR2 YYNGEE. In nucleotides, the CDR3 is TGTGCCAGCAGGGGACAGGGAGAATATGAAGCTTTCTTT. It encodes CASRGQGEYEAFF. Supplemented by reference TRBV9 and TRBJ1-1, the full variable domain reads DSGVTQTPKHLITATGQRVTLRCSPRSGDLSVYWYQQSLDQGLQFLIQYYNGEERAKGNILERFSAQQFPDLHSELNLSSLELGDSALYFCASRGQGEYEAFFGQGTRLTVV.

There are a few counts of this clone. This chain joins TRBV2 and TRBJ1-4; possibly TRBD1 for D (5 bases). Between the trimmed V and J ends, which lost 6 bases and 5 bases, there was a span of 16 bases. Germline V lookup: CDR1 SNHLY, CDR2 FYNNEI. The CDR3 is 15 amino acids. CDR3 region: CASSSRGDSNEKLFF. The CDR3 nucleotides are TGTGCCAGCAGCTCGCGAGGGGACTCCAATGAAAAACTGTTTTTT.

This clone came up a few times. V gene TRBV4-1 combines with J gene TRBJ1-4; D is ambiguous. CDR3 length: 13 residues. Germline V CDR1 and CDR2: MGHRA, YSYEKL. The germline V and J ends were trimmed by 4 bases and 8 bases, with 11 bases remaining between them. The CDR3 nucleotides are TGCGCCAGCAGCCCACCGGGAGAGGAAAAACTGTTTTTT. The encoded protein is CASSPPGEEKLFF.

CDR3 sequence: CASSTSQGPLRPYEQYF. The CDR3 DNA follows: TGTGCCAGCAGCACCTCACAGGGTCCCCTCCGCCCCTACGAGCAGTACTTC. V is TRBV5-6 and J is TRBJ2-7, with D perhaps TRBD1 (6 bases). Germline lookup yields CDR1 SGHDT and CDR2 YYEEEE. V lost 4 bases to trimming and J lost 2 bases, with 22 bases between them. This CDR3 spans 17 amino acids.

The chain employs TRBV11-3 and TRBJ1-6; 7 bases fit TRBD1. The CDR3 has 13 amino acids. Trimming took 5 bases from V and 7 from J; bases not matched to a gene: 2. Germline V CDR1 and CDR2: SGHNT, YENEEA. This CDR3 reads CASSPGQNSPLHF. CDR3 sequence (DNA): TGTGCCAGCAGCCCGGGACAGAATTCACCCCTCCACTTT.

The chain links TRBV21-1 to TRBJ2-7; TRBD2 is taken as the D call from the table, unchecked against the DNA. TRBV21-1 is deemed a pseudogene. The length of the CDR3 is 16 residues. CDR3 DNA: TGTGCCAGCAGCAAAAAGCGTCATCCCAATCCGGGTCTAATGGACTTC. Translating gives CASSKKRHPNPGLMDF.

This clone has only a few counts. The chain employs TRBV9 and TRBJ1-3; unclear D gene. The ends were cut back, 3 bases at V and 3 bases at J, with 10 bases in the middle. Germline V lookup: CDR1 SGDLS, CDR2 YYNGEE. The length of the CDR3 is 14 residues. CDR3 sequence reads: CASSDLGGGNTIYF. The CDR3 DNA sequence: TGTGCCAGCAGCGATCTGGGCGGTGGAAACACCATATATTTT.

V usage is TRBV4-1 and J usage is TRBJ2-7; 8 bases match TRBD2. The CDR3 runs to 15 residues. Germline lookup yields CDR1 MGHRA and CDR2 YSYEKL. V lost 0 bases and J lost 0; bases outside the gene matches: 1. DNA of the CDR3: TGCGCCAGCAGCCAAGAGGGGACTAGCTCCTACGAGCAGTACTTC. Protein sequence: CASSQEGTSSYEQYF.

The V gene is TRBV4-1, the J gene TRBJ2-2; D unresolved. V was clipped by 2 bases and J by 4 bases, with 5 bases between them. The germline CDR1 and CDR2 sequences are MGHRA and YSYEKL. The CDR3 sequence is 13 residues long. The CDR3 DNA sequence: TGCGCCAGCAGCCAAATGATCACCGGGGAGCTGTTTTTT. Protein product: CASSQMITGELFF.

CDR3 sequence: CASSLGTGSDGYTF. In nucleotides, the CDR3 is TGTGCCAGCAGCTTGGGGACAGGGTCCGATGGCTACACCTTC. The chain couples TRBV7-3 to TRBJ1-2; TRBD1 matches at 9 bases. The germline V gene has CDR1 SGHTA and CDR2 FQGTGA. The CDR3 runs to 14 residues. V lost 3 bases to trimming and J lost 6 bases; unmatched junction nucleotides: 5.

Only a few counts were recorded for this clone. CDR3 protein: CASSPFGYGYTF. For the CDR3, the DNA is TGTGCCAGCAGCCCCTTTGGATATGGCTACACCTTC. The chain combines TRBV11-2 with TRBJ1-2; D gene ambiguous. Trimming left V 5 bases short and J 5 bases short, with 9 bases between. Germline CDR1 and CDR2: SGHAT and FQNNGV. The CDR3 contains 12 residues. The full variable domain, its missing parts supplied by reference TRBV11-2 and TRBJ1-2, is EAGVAQSPRYKIIEKRQSVAFWCNPISGHATLYWYQQILGQGPKLLIQFQNNGVVDDSQLPKDRFSAERLKGVDSTLKIQPAKLEDSAVYLCASSPFGYGYTFGSGTRLTVV.

This chain uses TRBV7-2 with TRBJ2-1, with 12 bases fitting TRBD2. The CDR3 covers 17 residues. J lost 4 bases, V lost 0 bases, and 4 bases had no gene match. Germline V gene data show CDR1 as SGHTA and CDR2 as FQGNSA. CDR3 DNA: TGTGCCAGCAGCTTAGCGCGACTAGCGGGGGTATACAATGAGCAGTTCTTC. This translates into CASSLARLAGVYNEQFF.

V gene TRBV7-3 combines with J gene TRBJ2-7; 8 bases align to TRBD1. This CDR3 is built from 17 residues. J gave up 5 bases and V 2 bases, and 14 bases lay outside the gene matches. CDR1 is SGHTA, CDR2 FQGTGA, per germline. The CDR3 nucleotides are TGTGCCAGCAGCTTATTTGGCGACGGGACAGGAGGGGACGAGCAGTACTTC. The encoded protein is CASSLFGDGTGGDEQYF.

This chain connects TRBV11-3 to TRBJ2-2; no definite D call. Between the trimmed V and J ends, which lost 1 base and 3 bases, there was a span of 3 bases. The germline V gene encodes CDR1 SGHNT and CDR2 YENEEA. This CDR3 is 13 amino acids long. CDR3 amino acids: CASSLGDTGELFF. Written as DNA, the CDR3 is TGTGCCAGCAGCTTAGGCGACACCGGGGAGCTGTTTTTT.

This clone was seen only a few times. The V call is TRBV7-2, the J call TRBJ2-5; D call uncertain. V was trimmed by 4 bases and J by 1 base, leaving 4 bases between them. The CDR3 length is 12 residues. CDR1 and CDR2 (germline): SGHTA, FQGNSA. CDR3 residues: CASSSVQETQYF. CDR3 nucleotides: TGTGCCAGCAGCTCGGTCCAAGAGACCCAGTACTTC.

The J gene is TRBJ1-4, the V gene TRBV2; D is unclear. The CDR3 length is 17 residues. CDR1 is SNHLY and CDR2 is FYNNEI in the germline V gene. V dropped 8 bases and J dropped 7 bases, with 26 bases sitting between them. The CDR3 spells CASRTRQPGEGGEKLFF. The CDR3 DNA follows: TGTGCCAGCCGCACACGGCAACCGGGCGAAGGCGGTGAAAAACTGTTTTTT.

The chain is built from TRBV6-5 and TRBJ1-4; D is unclear. The CDR3 spans 13 residues. The V gene's germline CDR1 is MNHEY and CDR2 SVGAGI. V shed 6 bases and J shed 3 bases, with 8 bases lying between them. The CDR3 DNA is TGTGCCAGCAGAACAGATCCTAATGAAAAACTGTTTTTT. Protein sequence: CASRTDPNEKLFF.

J is TRBJ2-1 and V is TRBV27; 11 nucleotides match TRBD2. The CDR3 extends over 17 amino acids. Germline assignment: CDR1 MNHEY and CDR2 SMNVEV (reference sequence). V shed 4 bases, J shed 0 bases, and the junction held 5 bases outside the gene matches. CDR3 sequence (DNA): TGTGCCAGCAGTTCCTTCCTAGCGGGAGGCTCCTACAATGAGCAGTTCTTC. Encoded protein: CASSSFLAGGSYNEQFF.

This chain uses TRBV5-8 with TRBJ2-1; D may correspond to TRBD1 or TRBD2 (5 bases each). The length of the CDR3 is 15 residues. Trimming took 4 bases from V and 5 from J, leaving 16 bases between them. Germline CDR1 SGHTS, CDR2 YDEGEE. The DNA for the CDR3 is TGTGCCAGCAGCCAAAACCGGGACGGTCACAATGAGCAGTTCTTC. It codes for CASSQNRDGHNEQFF.

This clone has only a few counts. The chain has TRBV11-2 and TRBJ2-2, with TRBD2 identical over 16 bases. V shed 8 bases and J 6 bases; nucleotides not matched to a gene: 0. The CDR3 length is 14 residues. Germline values: CDR1 SGHAT, CDR2 FQNNGV. The CDR3 DNA follows: TGTGCCAGCGGGACTAGCGGGAGGGCCGGGGAGCTGTTTTTT. Translated, it gives CASGTSGRAGELFF.

In its sample, this clone was seen once. The chain carries TRBV10-3 and TRBJ2-7; TRBD2 might be the D (5 bases). Germline CDR1 ENHRY, CDR2 SYGVKD. The CDR3 sequence is 14 residues long. V was clipped by 0 bases and J by 3 bases, with 9 bases between them. CDR3 amino acids: CAISESGEGYEQYF. CDR3 sequence (DNA): TGTGCCATCAGTGAGTCAGGAGAGGGCTACGAGCAGTACTTC.

The gene calls are TRBV11-3 and TRBJ1-1; 9 bases are a match to TRBD1. Looked up from germline, CDR1 is SGHNT and CDR2 is YENEEA. V dropped 5 bases and J dropped 8; count of bases not matched to a gene: 6. There are 13 residues in the CDR3. CDR3 in DNA: TGTGCCAGCAGCCAGGGACAGGGAGTGGAAGCTTTCTTT. This codes for CASSQGQGVEAFF.

This chain uses TRBV9 with TRBJ2-2; no reliable D call. The length of the CDR3 is 13 residues. The ends were cut back, 3 bases at V and 6 bases at J, with 9 bases in the middle. The V gene's germline CDR1 is SGDLS and CDR2 YYNGEE. CDR3 protein: CASSARVAGELFF. In DNA, the CDR3 is TGTGCCAGCAGCGCCCGGGTAGCCGGGGAGCTGTTTTTT.

This clone has only a few counts. The chain joins TRBV7-9 to TRBJ2-7, with 8 bases aligning to TRBD2. The CDR3 extends over 13 amino acids. V gave up 6 bases and J gave up 5 bases; unmatched junction bases: 6. Germline values: CDR1 SEHNR, CDR2 FQNEAQ (reference sequence). As DNA, the CDR3 is TGTGCCAGCAGGAGCGGGAGTCGCGACGAGCAGTACTTC. This encodes CASRSGSRDEQYF.

There are a few counts of this clone. V and J are TRBV2 and TRBJ1-2; the match to TRBD1 covers 7 bases. Germline V CDR1 and CDR2: SNHLY, FYNNEI. V trimming: 0 bases; J trimming: 5 bases; junction bases outside the gene matches: 3. The CDR3 contains 14 residues. CDR3 sequence: CASSEAGQSYGYTF. The CDR3 nucleotides are TGTGCCAGCAGTGAAGCGGGACAGAGTTATGGCTACACCTTC. Full variable domain (outside the CDR3, taken from reference TRBV2 and TRBJ1-2): EPEVTQTPSHQVTQMGQEVILRCVPISNHLYFYWYRQILGQKVEFLVSFYNNEISEKSEIFDDQFSVERPDGSNFTLKIRSTKLEDSAMYFCASSEAGQSYGYTFGSGTRLTVV.

CDR3 in amino acids: CATSRDRGRGAAETQYF. CDR3 DNA: TGTGCCACCAGCAGAGATCGAGGGCGGGGGGCCGCTGAGACCCAGTACTTC. This rearrangement joins TRBV15 to TRBJ2-5, with 8 positions matching TRBD2. This CDR3 region has 17 residues. With 0 bases clipped from V and 5 bases from J, the junction kept 11 bases outside the gene matches. The germline V gene encodes CDR1 LNHNV and CDR2 YYDKDF (reference sequence).

The gene calls are TRBV27 and TRBJ1-1; D perhaps matches TRBD1 (6 bases). The CDR3 spans 16 residues. The V end lost 6 bases, the J end lost 1 base, and 18 bases lay between the germline ends. In germline, CDR1 is MNHEY, CDR2 SMNVEV (reference sequence). The CDR3 DNA is TGTGCCAGCAGGATGGGGGGGGGCGGGTCGAACACTGAAGCTTTCTTT. Protein product: CASRMGGGGSNTEAFF.